This paragraph reports one TCR beta chain. There are 15 residues in the CDR3. With V trimmed by 7 bases and J by 9 bases, 15 bases remained unmatched. The V gene's germline CDR1 is SGHVS and CDR2 FQNEAQ. The entry originates in a study of cytomegalovirus exposure and HLA in healthy donors. The PCR made use of 60 Vbeta and 13 Jbeta primers. Profiled with immunoSEQ multiplex PCR; TCRdb holds only in-frame clones, not every one. The profile covers over 100,000 clones, with approximately 78% appearing a single time and around 23% taken by the ten largest. The chain has TRBV7-8 and TRBJ2-5; the match to TRBD2 covers 9 bases. The clonotype was recovered from a man aged 30 to 39 in good health and CMV-seropositive. Sequencing was performed on PBMCs. As DNA, the CDR3 is TGTGCCAGCACCCGAGCGGGGGGCTCTTCAGGGGCCCAGTACTTC. Its protein is CASTRAGGSSGAQYF.